This entry lists 18 T cell receptor beta chains sequenced from one sample in a study of blood T cell repertoires in COVID-19. The repertoire was sequenced with immunoSEQ multiplex PCR; TCRdb's copy has only in-frame clones and lacks some. The table records about 220,000 clones, 86% of them present only once. The source material was PBMCs or T cells enriched from blood (not recorded which). All receptors derive from a woman in her thirties or forties with acute COVID-19.

The chain couples TRBV19 to TRBJ1-2; D gene unclear. Trimming removed 2 bases at V and 14 bases at J, with 12 bases between. The CDR3 has 11 residues. Germline V gene sequence: CDR1 LNHDA, CDR2 SQIVND (reference sequence). The CDR3 DNA follows: TGTGCCAGTAGTATACGGGAGGACCGAACCTTC. Translated, it gives CASSIREDRTF. Filled out from reference TRBV19 and TRBJ1-2, the complete variable domain reads DGGITQSPKYLFRKEGQNVTLSCEQNLNHDAMYWYRQDPGQGLRLIYYSQIVNDFQKGDIAEGYSVSREKKESFPLTVTSAQKNPTAFYLCASSIREDRTFGSGTRLTVV.

The chain links TRBV24-1 to TRBJ1-2; possibly TRBD1 for D (5 bases). Germline loops: CDR1 KGHDR, CDR2 SFDVKD. This CDR3 is built from 13 residues. Trimming cost V 7 bases and J 2 bases, with 10 bases left between them. The DNA for the CDR3 is TGTGCCACCAGCTCAGACAGCAACTATGGCTACACCTTC. Its translation is CATSSDSNYGYTF.

A remark on this clone: The sample contains more than one DNA sequence encoding this CDR3. V and J are TRBV5-1 and TRBJ1-5, with 8 bases that match TRBD1. V was pared by 4 bases and J by 6 bases, with 6 bases of the junction left unmatched. The germline V gene has CDR1 SGHRS and CDR2 YFSETQ. CDR3 length equals 14 residues. The CDR3 is CASSPGQGGQPQHF. The CDR3, as DNA: TGCGCCAGCAGCCCCGGACAGGGAGGTCAGCCCCAGCATTTT.

CDR3 DNA sequence: TGTGCCAGCAGTACAGGGGGCTATGGCTACACCTTC. Translated, it gives CASSTGGYGYTF. The chain is built from TRBV12-3 or TRBV12-4 and TRBJ1-2; 8 nucleotides agree with TRBD1. The trim removed 5 bases at V and 4 bases at J, leaving 0 bases unmatched. The CDR3 spans 12 residues.

The chain joins TRBV27 to TRBJ1-1; the D is unclear. Germline CDR1 is MNHEY and CDR2 is SMNVEV (reference sequence). Between the trimmed V and J ends, which lost 2 bases and 6 bases, there was a span of 13 bases. The CDR3 totals 14 residues. The chain's CDR3 is CASSLGGSDSEAFF. The DNA of the CDR3 is TGTGCCAGCAGTTTAGGCGGTTCGGACTCTGAAGCTTTCTTT.

CDR3 DNA sequence: TGTGCCAGCACCGGGACAGGGGGCGAAAAACTGTTTTTT. Translated: CASTGTGGEKLFF. The genes are TRBV25-1 and TRBJ1-4, with 12 bases fitting TRBD1. The trim removed 7 bases at V and 8 bases at J, leaving 2 bases unmatched. Germline CDR1 reads MGHDK; CDR2 reads SYGVNS. This CDR3 region has 13 residues.

CDR3 protein: CASSLVRGREKLFF. The CDR3 region has the DNA TGTGCCAGCAGTTTGGTCAGGGGGAGGGAAAAACTGTTTTTT. The rearrangement links TRBV28 to TRBJ1-4; 7 bases are shared with TRBD1. With V trimmed by 3 bases and J by 8 bases, 6 bases remained unmatched. Germline-derived CDR1 and CDR2 are MDHEN and SYDVKM. CDR3 length: 14 amino acids.

This sequence joins TRBV2 and TRBJ1-4; D is possibly TRBD1 (6 bases). CDR1 is SNHLY, CDR2 FYNNEI, per germline. Trimming removed 7 bases from V and 5 bases from J, with 26 bases in between. This CDR3 is 18 amino acids long. The CDR3: CASTNLMGHTLSNEKLFF. The CDR3 DNA is TGTGCCAGCACGAACCTAATGGGACACACACTATCGAATGAAAAACTGTTTTTT.

The genes are TRBV5-1 and TRBJ2-3; D not resolved. Between the trimmed V and J ends, which lost 2 bases and 4 bases, there was a span of 8 bases. Germline loops: CDR1 SGHRS, CDR2 YFSETQ. The CDR3 sequence is 13 residues long. The CDR3 loop is CASSFEAADTQYF. The CDR3 DNA sequence: TGCGCCAGCAGCTTTGAAGCTGCAGATACGCAGTATTTT.

The rearrangement uses TRBV29-1 and TRBJ1-3; 7 nucleotides agree with TRBD1. The CDR3 is made up of 12 amino acids. V shed 6 bases, J shed 4 bases, and the junction held 3 bases outside the gene matches. CDR1 is SQVTM and CDR2 is ANQGSEA in the germline V gene. The CDR3 nucleotides read TGCAGCGTGGAGGGACAGGGAAACACCATATATTTT. This gives the protein CSVEGQGNTIYF.

This clone was seen a single time. The chain recombines TRBV9 with TRBJ2-7; 8 bases align to TRBD1. The CDR3 sequence is 13 residues long. In germline, CDR1 is SGDLS, CDR2 YYNGEE. J gave up 4 bases and V 3 bases, and 3 bases lay outside the gene matches. CDR3 loop: CASSDTGGYEQYF. The CDR3 coding sequence is TGTGCCAGCAGCGACACAGGGGGTTACGAGCAGTACTTC.

The chain combines TRBV4-1 with TRBJ1-5; TRBD1 matches 8 bases. J was trimmed by 7 bases and V by 4 bases; bases with no gene match: 9. Germline CDR1 is MGHRA and CDR2 is YSYEKL. There are 15 residues in the CDR3. The CDR3 nucleotides read TGCGCCAGCAGCCTCGCAGGGGGCGCGGGACAGCCCCAGCATTTT. It encodes CASSLAGGAGQPQHF.

This chain connects TRBV29-1 to TRBJ2-1; 15 bases fit TRBD2. The CDR3 totals 21 residues. V dropped 6 bases and J dropped 0; count of bases not matched to a gene: 18. In germline, CDR1 is SQVTM, CDR2 ANQGSEA. CDR3: CSVPTNLGLAGGQSSYNEQFF. The CDR3 coding sequence is TGCAGCGTCCCAACCAATCTGGGACTAGCGGGGGGTCAAAGCTCCTACAATGAGCAGTTCTTC.

Comments on this clone: A junction boundary mismatches the germline segment, possibly from a read error. The chain links TRBV4-1 to TRBJ1-2; D perhaps matches TRBD1 (5 bases). Germline assignment: CDR1 MGHRA and CDR2 YSYEKL. The length of the CDR3 is 14 residues. The CDR3 here is CASSQGVGVYGYTF. As DNA, the CDR3 is TGCGCCAGCAGTCAAGGGGTCGGGGTCTATGGCTACACCTTC.

The chain joins TRBV19 to TRBJ2-3, with D tentatively TRBD1 (6 bases). The germline V gene has CDR1 LNHDA and CDR2 SQIVND (reference sequence). Trimming left V 7 bases short and J 0 bases short, with 17 bases between. The CDR3 covers 16 residues. Here the CDR3 DNA reads TGTGCCAGTACCGAAGGGACATTGGCTAGCACAGATACGCAGTATTTT. Protein sequence: CASTEGTLASTDTQYF.

About this clone itself: The sample has other DNA sequences that encode this CDR3 too. The V and J genes are TRBV9 and TRBJ1-4; D is undetermined. The CDR3 spans 13 residues. V shed 7 bases and J shed 3 bases, with 10 bases lying between them. Germline values: CDR1 SGDLS, CDR2 YYNGEE. This CDR3 reads CASGRAANEKLFF. The CDR3 bases are TGTGCCAGCGGGCGGGCGGCTAATGAAAAACTGTTTTTT.

This clone was observed once. This chain links TRBV7-9 with TRBJ2-3; D is possibly TRBD2 (6 bases). V lost 5 bases and J lost 6, with 15 bases in between. This CDR3 contains 14 residues. The germline V gene has CDR1 SEHNR and CDR2 FQNEAQ (reference sequence). CDR3 in amino acids: CASSIGAGRDTQYF. In DNA form, the CDR3 reads TGTGCCAGCAGCATAGGGGCGGGGAGGGATACGCAGTATTTT.

As to this clone: One end of the junction is discordant with germline, which a read error may explain. The chain recombines TRBV2 with TRBJ1-1; 7 bases align to TRBD1. Germline V gene lookup returns CDR1 SNHLY and CDR2 FYNNEI. The CDR3 has 15 amino acids. DNA for the CDR3: TGTGCCAGCAGTGCCGATTCGACAGGGAACGCTGAAGCTTTCTTT. Translated: CASSADSTGNAEAFF. The full variable domain, its missing parts supplied by reference TRBV2 and TRBJ1-1, is EPEVTQTPSHQVTQMGQEVILRCVPISNHLYFYWYRQILGQKVEFLVSFYNNEISEKSEIFDDQFSVERPDGSNFTLKIRSTKLEDSAMYFCASSADSTGNAEAFFGQGTRLTVV.